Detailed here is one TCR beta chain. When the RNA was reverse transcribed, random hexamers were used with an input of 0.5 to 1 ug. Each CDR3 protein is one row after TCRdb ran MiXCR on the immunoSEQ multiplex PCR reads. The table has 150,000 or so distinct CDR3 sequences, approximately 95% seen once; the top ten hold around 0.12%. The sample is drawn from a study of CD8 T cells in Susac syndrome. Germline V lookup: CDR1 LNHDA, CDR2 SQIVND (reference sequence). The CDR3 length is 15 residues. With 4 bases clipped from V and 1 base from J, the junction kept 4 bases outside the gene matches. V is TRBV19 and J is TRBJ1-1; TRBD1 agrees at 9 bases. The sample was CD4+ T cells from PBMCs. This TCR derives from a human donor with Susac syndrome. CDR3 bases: TGTGCCAGTAGTACCGCGGGACAGGGGAACACTGAAGCTTTCTTT. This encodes CASSTAGQGNTEAFF.